The 8 T cell receptor beta chains below were found in one sample sequenced in a study of T cell responses to AZD1222 COVID-19 vaccine. Clones were sequenced by immunoSEQ multiplex PCR, and TCRdb holds only the in-frame ones, with some missing. This sample yields 100,000 to 150,000 clones, of which approximately 84% are seen a single time; approximately 20% belongs to the top ten. The source material was peripheral blood, sampled on day 0 of AZD1222 vaccination. These receptors were collected from an adult in good health.

The J gene is TRBJ1-2, the V gene TRBV5-4, with 11 bases fitting TRBD1. J lost 5 bases, V lost 0 bases, and 6 bases had no gene match. The CDR3 covers 16 residues. Germline V gives CDR1 SGHNT, CDR2 YYREEE (reference sequence). The CDR3 nucleotides are TGTGCCAGCAGCTTGGGGGGAGGACAGGGGGCGTATGGCTACACCTTC. It is translated as CASSLGGGQGAYGYTF.

This chain connects TRBV29-1 to TRBJ1-3, with a weak D call TRBD1 (5 bases). Germline-derived CDR1 and CDR2 are SQVTM and ANQGSEA. The CDR3 runs 13 residues. V lost 6 bases, J lost 3 bases, and 12 bases lay in between. CDR3 sequence reads: CSVGGRVGNTIYF. DNA of the CDR3: TGCAGCGTGGGGGGTAGGGTTGGAAACACCATATATTTT.

The gene calls are TRBV29-1 and TRBJ2-3, with 7 nucleotides matching TRBD1. The ends lost 7 bases at V and 1 base at J; junction bases unmatched: 5. Germline V gives CDR1 SQVTM, CDR2 ANQGSEA. CDR3 length: 13 amino acids. CDR3 region: CSASGQGTDTQYF. CDR3 sequence (DNA): TGCAGCGCCAGCGGACAGGGCACAGATACGCAGTATTTT.

This rearrangement joins TRBV3-1 (or the pseudogene TRBV3-2) to TRBJ2-3; D remains ambiguous. Germline V CDR1 and CDR2: LGHDT, YNNKEL (reference sequence). This CDR3 contains 16 residues. V was pared by 4 bases and J by 1 base, with 15 bases between. The CDR3 reads CASSPPGSRRTDTQYF. In nucleotides, the CDR3 is TGTGCCAGCAGCCCCCCTGGCAGCCGACGCACAGATACGCAGTATTTT.

This clone was counted a few times. This chain links TRBV7-8 with TRBJ2-7; 8 nucleotides agree with TRBD1. Germline V gene sequence: CDR1 SGHVS, CDR2 FQNEAQ. CDR3 length: 14 amino acids. Losses at the gene ends were 6 bases for V and 4 bases for J; bases not matched to a gene: 8. CDR3 loop: CASSTRGRVYEQYF. CDR3 sequence (DNA): TGTGCCAGCAGTACCAGGGGGCGCGTATACGAGCAGTACTTC.

The chain recombines TRBV5-4 with TRBJ1-4, with 10 bases aligning to TRBD1. CDR1 and CDR2 from the germline V gene are SGHNT and YYREEE (reference sequence). This CDR3 is built from 15 residues. J lost 6 bases, V lost 1 base, and 3 bases had no gene match. The CDR3 DNA is TGTGCCAGCAGCTTGAGGACAGGGGGGGATGAAAAACTGTTTTTT. It translates to CASSLRTGGDEKLFF.

This chain uses TRBV28 with TRBJ1-2; 8 positions match TRBD1. V lost 6 bases and J lost 0; bases outside the gene matches: 3. The CDR3 extends over 14 amino acids. Germline values: CDR1 MDHEN, CDR2 SYDVKM. CDR3 in DNA: TGTGCCAGCAGGGCAGGGGGCTCTAACTATGGCTACACCTTC. Translation gives CASRAGGSNYGYTF.

The gene calls are TRBV7-6 and TRBJ2-7; the D gene is possibly TRBD2 (5 bases). The CDR3 is made up of 16 amino acids. Trimming pared 1 base from V and 0 bases from J, leaving 13 bases between. Germline V gene lookup returns CDR1 SGHVS and CDR2 FNYEAQ. In DNA form, the CDR3 reads TGTGCCAGCAGCTTAGGGGCCGGAGGCGGCTCCTACGAGCAGTACTTC. Translation gives CASSLGAGGGSYEQYF.